Following are 22 T cell receptor beta chains from one sample sequenced in a study of cytomegalovirus exposure and HLA in healthy donors. PCR involved 60 Vbeta and 13 Jbeta primers. Method: immunoSEQ multiplex PCR; TCRdb's copy keeps in-frame clones and lacks some. The sample records 99,000 or so clones, around 10% being singletons. Material for sequencing was PBMCs. The receptor source for this set is a man aged 35-49 years in good health and CMV-seropositive.

A few counts support this clone. This chain connects TRBV6-5 to TRBJ2-2; D remains ambiguous. Trimming shortened V by 7 bases and J by 7 bases, and 13 bases separated the two germline ends. This CDR3 has 13 residues. From germline, CDR1 is MNHEY and CDR2 SVGAGI. CDR3: CASTPLSVGELFF. CDR3 bases: TGTGCCAGCACTCCTCTATCGGTCGGGGAGCTGTTTTTT.

The chain couples TRBV7-3 to TRBJ2-2; 8 bases map to TRBD1. Germline assignment: CDR1 SGHTA and CDR2 FQGTGA. The CDR3 sequence is 17 residues long. V lost 1 base to trimming and J lost 1 base; unmatched junction nucleotides: 5. The CDR3, as DNA: TGTGCCAGCAGCTTAAAGACAGGGGCTCTGAACACCGGGGAGCTGTTTTTT. Protein product: CASSLKTGALNTGELFF.

This clone was counted a few times. J is TRBJ1-3 and V is TRBV4-1; a weak D match, TRBD1 (6 bases). The CDR3 runs 17 residues. Trimming removed 2 bases at V and 0 bases at J, with 14 bases between. Germline CDR1 and CDR2: MGHRA and YSYEKL. The CDR3 DNA reads as TGCGCCAGCAGCCAATCGAGGGGGACCTACTCTGGAAACACCATATATTTT. Translating it yields CASSQSRGTYSGNTIYF.

This clone showed up just a few times. The chain combines TRBV5-6 with TRBJ2-5; 7 bases line up with TRBD1. Unmatched junction bases numbered 4, after V lost 4 bases and J lost 1 base. The CDR3 is made up of 14 amino acids. From germline, CDR1 is SGHDT and CDR2 YYEEEE. The CDR3: CASSPGQTQETQYF. DNA of the CDR3: TGTGCCAGCAGCCCGGGACAGACCCAAGAGACCCAGTACTTC.

This rearrangement joins TRBV7-2 to TRBJ2-1, with 7 nucleotides matching TRBD2. V dropped 5 bases and J dropped 5; count of bases not matched to a gene: 9. Germline CDR1 reads SGHTA; CDR2 reads FQGNSA. The CDR3 has 15 residues. The CDR3 DNA follows: TGTGCCAGCAGCCTGCGGACTAGACACAACAATGAGCAGTTCTTC. Translated: CASSLRTRHNNEQFF. Variable domain in full (rest from reference TRBV7-2 and TRBJ2-1): GAGVSQSPSNKVTEKGKDVELRCDPISGHTALYWYRQSLGQGLEFLIYFQGNSAPDKSGLPSDRFSAERTGGSVSTLTIQRTQQEDSAVYLCASSLRTRHNNEQFFGPGTRLTVL.

This clone was counted between two and nine times. V is TRBV6-5 and J is TRBJ2-1; D call uncertain. Germline loops: CDR1 MNHEY, CDR2 SVGAGI. The CDR3 loop spans 15 amino acids. CDR3 coding DNA: TGTGCTACAGCAACATCAGCCCTATCCTTTAATGAGCAGTTCTTC. It is translated as CATATSALSFNEQFF.

The rearrangement joins TRBV6-5 to TRBJ2-1; maybe TRBD2 (6 bases). Germline loops: CDR1 MNHEY, CDR2 SVGAGI. This CDR3 has 16 amino acids. V lost 3 bases and J lost 3, with 15 bases in between. The CDR3 DNA is TGTGCCAGCAGTTATAGTTCCGGGAGTTACTACAATGAGCAGTTCTTC. Its translation: CASSYSSGSYYNEQFF.

This clone was counted only a few times. The rearrangement uses TRBV28 and TRBJ2-7; D possibly corresponds to TRBD1 (5 bases). CDR3 length: 16 amino acids. V gave up 6 bases and J gave up 9 bases, with 27 bases separating them. The germline V gene encodes CDR1 MDHEN and CDR2 SYDVKM. The CDR3 DNA reads as TGTGCCAGCAGCTCTTCACCCTCTGAAGGGGCGTTAGGGCAGTACTTC. This translates into CASSSSPSEGALGQYF.

This clone turned up a few times. The gene calls are TRBV6-1 and TRBJ1-2, with D hard to call. Trimming shortened V by 1 base and J by 7 bases, and 7 bases separated the two germline ends. Germline V CDR1 and CDR2: MNHNS, SASEGT. The CDR3 loop spans 12 amino acids. The CDR3 nucleotides read TGTGCCAGCAGTGAAGGGGCGGGTGGCTACACCTTC. Amino acids: CASSEGAGGYTF.

The chain employs TRBV15 and TRBJ2-1, with 7 bases aligning to TRBD2. Looked up from germline, CDR1 is LNHNV and CDR2 is YYDKDF (reference sequence). Unmatched junction bases numbered 4, after V lost 1 base and J lost 4 bases. The CDR3 has 15 amino acids. Written as DNA, the CDR3 is TGTGCCACCAGCAGAGGACTAGCACGGTACAATGAGCAGTTCTTC. Translating it yields CATSRGLARYNEQFF.

The chain links TRBV27 to TRBJ1-5, with a weak D call TRBD1 (6 bases). In germline, CDR1 is MNHEY, CDR2 SMNVEV (reference sequence). Trimming cost V 8 bases and J 0 bases, with 23 bases left between them. The CDR3 length is 18 residues. In DNA form, the CDR3 reads TGTGCCAGCGGACCTCTAACGCGGACAGAGGTTAGCAATCAGCCCCAGCATTTT. Protein product: CASGPLTRTEVSNQPQHF.

This chain uses TRBV6-1 with TRBJ1-1; the D is unclear. V was pared by 3 bases and J by 1 base, with 6 bases between. The CDR3 is 13 residues long. Per germline, CDR1 MNHNS and CDR2 SASEGT. Here the CDR3 reads CASSDFQNTEAFF. The CDR3 nucleotides are TGTGCCAGCAGTGATTTCCAGAACACTGAAGCTTTCTTT.

This clone has a handful of counts. V usage is TRBV27 and J usage is TRBJ2-3, with D maybe TRBD1 (7 bases). Germline CDR1 reads MNHEY; CDR2 reads SMNVEV (reference sequence). The germline V and J ends were trimmed by 6 bases and 3 bases, with 13 bases remaining between them. The CDR3 totals 14 residues. The CDR3 bases are TGTGCCAGCAGATCCCAGGGGGGAACAGATACGCAGTATTTT. Encoded protein: CASRSQGGTDTQYF.

The chain recombines TRBV6-1 with TRBJ2-6; D possibly corresponds to TRBD1 (6 bases). CDR1 and CDR2 from the germline V gene are MNHNS and SASEGT. The CDR3 sequence is 17 residues long. The V and J ends lost 0 bases and 0 bases respectively, with 9 bases between them. The CDR3 DNA reads TGTGCCAGCAGTGAAGCGGGACAAAGCTCTGGGGCCAACGTCCTGACTTTC. Translated, it gives CASSEAGQSSGANVLTF.

The V and J genes are TRBV18 and TRBJ2-1; a weak D match, TRBD2 (6 bases). V lost 2 bases, J lost 4 bases, and 9 bases lay in between. The length of the CDR3 is 14 residues. CDR1 is KGHSH, CDR2 LQKENI, per germline. In nucleotides, the CDR3 is TGTGCCAGCTCACCATCCGGGGGATACAATGAGCAGTTCTTC. Translated: CASSPSGGYNEQFF.

In its sample, this clone was seen a few times. The chain recombines TRBV28 with TRBJ2-7, with D unclear. V lost 5 bases to trimming and J lost 5 bases, with 13 bases between them. The CDR3 contains 13 residues. Germline V gene data show CDR1 as MDHEN and CDR2 as SYDVKM. In DNA, the CDR3 is TGTGCCAGCAGTCCCTCCTTCGAGGACGAGCAGTACTTC. This gives the protein CASSPSFEDEQYF.

The J gene is TRBJ1-2, the V gene TRBV5-6; D perhaps matches TRBD1 (6 bases). This CDR3 spans 14 amino acids. CDR1 and CDR2 (germline): SGHDT, YYEEEE. Trimming removed 6 bases at V and 2 bases at J, with 14 bases between. The DNA of the CDR3 is TGTGCCAGCACCCTGACAGGAAACAACTATGGCTACACCTTC. Encoded protein: CASTLTGNNYGYTF.

The chain links TRBV13 to TRBJ1-4, with a weak D call TRBD1 (5 bases). Per the germline V gene, CDR1 is PRHDT and CDR2 is FYEKMQ (reference sequence). Trimming pared 4 bases from V and 7 bases from J, leaving 13 bases between. The CDR3 loop spans 14 amino acids. CDR3 coding DNA: TGTGCCAGCAGCTCAGGGCCCCGGGGTGAAAAACTGTTTTTT. It encodes CASSSGPRGEKLFF. The full variable domain, with the rest looked up from reference TRBV13 and TRBJ1-4, is AAGVIQSPRHLIKEKRETATLKCYPIPRHDTVYWYQQGPGQDPQFLISFYEKMQSDKGSIPDRFSAQQFSDYHSELNMSSLELGDSALYFCASSSGPRGEKLFFGSGTQLSVL.

The V and J genes are TRBV5-1 and TRBJ1-2, with D unclear. This CDR3 comprises 15 residues. The germline CDR1 and CDR2 sequences are SGHRS and YFSETQ. The ends were cut back, 0 bases at V and 5 bases at J, with 14 bases in the middle. CDR3 sequence: CASSLGSGIRYGYTF. CDR3 sequence (DNA): TGCGCCAGCAGCTTGGGTTCGGGGATAAGGTATGGCTACACCTTC.

The chain combines TRBV5-1 with TRBJ2-1; no firm D call. The germline CDR1 and CDR2 sequences are SGHRS and YFSETQ. Trimming shortened V by 0 bases and J by 4 bases, and 11 bases separated the two germline ends. The CDR3 sequence is 15 residues long. This chain's CDR3 is CASSLESHPYNEQFF. The DNA for the CDR3 is TGCGCCAGCAGCTTGGAGTCACACCCATACAATGAGCAGTTCTTC.

The chain is built from TRBV7-3 and TRBJ2-1; TRBD2 aligns across 12 bases. CDR3 length: 18 amino acids. Germline V gene sequence: CDR1 SGHTA, CDR2 FQGTGA. Trimming at V came to 0 bases and at J to 9 bases, leaving 12 bases not matched to a gene. The CDR3 bases are TGTGCCAGCAGCTTAACGGTTTCTAGCGGGAGGGCCTCGGGTGAGCAGTTCTTC. Translation gives CASSLTVSSGRASGEQFF. The whole variable domain, remainder taken from reference TRBV7-3 and TRBJ2-1, is GAGVSQTPSNKVTEKGKYVELRCDPISGHTALYWYRQSLGQGPEFLIYFQGTGAADDSGLPNDRFFAVRPEGSVSTLKIQRTERGDSAVYLCASSLTVSSGRASGEQFFGPGTRLTVL.

The V call is TRBV11-3, the J call TRBJ2-5, with TRBD1 identical over 7 bases. The CDR3 extends over 15 amino acids. From germline, CDR1 is SGHNT and CDR2 YENEEA. V lost 4 bases and J lost 2; bases outside the gene matches: 7. The CDR3 DNA is TGTGCCAGCAGCTACAGACAGGGTGAACAAGAGACCCAGTACTTC. Its translation: CASSYRQGEQETQYF. The variable domain in full, with the rest retrieved from reference TRBV11-3 and TRBJ2-5, is EAGVVQSPRYKIIEKKQPVAFWCNPISGHNTLYWYLQNLGQGPELLIRYENEEAVDDSQLPKDRFSAERLKGVDSTLKIQPAELGDSAVYLCASSYRQGEQETQYFGPGTRLLVL.